Each of the 8 T cell receptor beta chains below was sequenced from the same sample in a study of T cell responses to AZD1222 COVID-19 vaccine. Here immunoSEQ multiplex PCR was the method, and the copy in TCRdb shows in-frame clones only, minus some. The repertoire holds over 90,000 clones, approximately 90% seen once, with approximately 5% in the top ten. Sequencing used peripheral blood, obtained on day 0 of AZD1222 vaccination. All receptors derive from an adult in good health.

This clone appeared a single time. This rearrangement joins TRBV7-8 to TRBJ2-7; 7 positions match TRBD1. CDR3 length: 14 amino acids. CDR1 SGHVS and CDR2 FQNEAQ come from the germline V gene. The junction had 7 bases not matched to a gene; V was cut back by 4 bases and J by 4 bases. The CDR3 sequence is CASSSRDSPYEQYF. The CDR3 DNA follows: TGTGCCAGCAGCTCGAGGGACAGCCCATACGAGCAGTACTTC.

The chain recombines TRBV6-5 with TRBJ2-7, with 9 bases fitting TRBD1. After removal of 6 bases from V and 1 base from J, the junction contained 4 bases not matched to a gene. The CDR3 length is 14 residues. Germline CDR1 is MNHEY and CDR2 is SVGAGI. The CDR3, as DNA: TGTGCCAGCAGGTCGACAGGGGGATCCTACGAGCAGTACTTC. Residues: CASRSTGGSYEQYF.

The chain combines TRBV6-5 with TRBJ2-7; 9 nucleotides match TRBD1. The V gene end was trimmed by 7 bases and the J gene end by 9 bases; junction bases not matched to a gene: 13. The CDR3 extends over 14 amino acids. CDR1 is MNHEY and CDR2 is SVGAGI in the germline V gene. The CDR3 DNA is TGTGCCAGCAAGAACAGGGGGCGGTCATTGGCGCAGTACTTC. Protein: CASKNRGRSLAQYF.

The chain links TRBV23-1 to TRBJ1-6, with D possibly being TRBD1 (6 bases). TRBV23-1 is noted as an ORF with a role that remains uncertain. CDR3 length: 16 amino acids. With 0 bases removed from V and 3 bases from J, the gap between germline ends came to 9 bases. CDR3: CASSQSRGGYNSPLHF. Here the CDR3 DNA reads TGCGCCAGCAGTCAATCTAGGGGGGGCTATAATTCACCCCTCCACTTT.

V gene TRBV29-1 combines with J gene TRBJ2-1; 9 bases are shared with TRBD1. The CDR3 is 13 amino acids. V shed 5 bases, J shed 4 bases, and the junction held 3 bases outside the gene matches. The germline gives CDR1 SQVTM, CDR2 ANQGSEA. The CDR3 here is CSVTGQGYNEQFF. The CDR3, as DNA: TGCAGCGTTACCGGACAGGGGTACAATGAGCAGTTCTTC.

The chain links TRBV6-5 to TRBJ1-5; 8 bases fit TRBD1. Germline loops: CDR1 MNHEY, CDR2 SVGAGI. V lost 10 bases to trimming and J lost 9 bases; unmatched junction nucleotides: 14. CDR3 length: 14 residues. The chain's CDR3 is CATHPTGAFGPQHF. In DNA, the CDR3 is TGTGCCACCCACCCGACAGGGGCCTTTGGGCCCCAGCATTTT.

The chain uses TRBV5-4 and TRBJ2-5, with TRBD1 matching over 9 bases. CDR3 size: 14 residues. V shed 3 bases and J 4 bases; nucleotides not matched to a gene: 4. Germline-derived CDR1 and CDR2 are SGHNT and YYREEE (reference sequence). As DNA, the CDR3 is TGTGCCAGCAGCTGGGGGACAGGGAGAGAGACCCAGTACTTC. Amino acids: CASSWGTGRETQYF.

V and J are TRBV14 and TRBJ2-3, with 7 bases identical to TRBD1. The CDR3 runs to 15 residues. The germline V gene has CDR1 SGHDN and CDR2 FVKESK. V lost 2 bases and J lost 5; bases outside the gene matches: 7. CDR3 coding DNA: TGTGCCAGCAGCCAACGACAGGGTTTAATAGATACGCAGTATTTT. Its translation is CASSQRQGLIDTQYF.